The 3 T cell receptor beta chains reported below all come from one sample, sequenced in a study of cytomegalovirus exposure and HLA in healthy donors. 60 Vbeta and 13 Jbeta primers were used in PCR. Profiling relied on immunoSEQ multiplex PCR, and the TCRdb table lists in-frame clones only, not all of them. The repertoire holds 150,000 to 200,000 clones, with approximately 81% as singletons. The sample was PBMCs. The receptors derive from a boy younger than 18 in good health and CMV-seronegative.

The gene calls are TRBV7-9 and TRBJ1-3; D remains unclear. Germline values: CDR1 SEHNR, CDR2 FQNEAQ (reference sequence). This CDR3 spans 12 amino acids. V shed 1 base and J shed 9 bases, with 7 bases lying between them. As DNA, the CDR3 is TGTGCCAGCAGCTTAGGTCCGGGCACCATATATTTT. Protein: CASSLGPGTIYF.

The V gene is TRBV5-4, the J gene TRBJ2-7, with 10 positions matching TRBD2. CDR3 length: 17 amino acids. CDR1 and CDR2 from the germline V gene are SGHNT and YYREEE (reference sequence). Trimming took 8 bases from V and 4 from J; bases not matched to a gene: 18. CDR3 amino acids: CASQTAGGPVKQYEQYF. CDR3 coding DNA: TGTGCCAGTCAGACAGCGGGAGGGCCCGTAAAACAATACGAGCAGTACTTC.

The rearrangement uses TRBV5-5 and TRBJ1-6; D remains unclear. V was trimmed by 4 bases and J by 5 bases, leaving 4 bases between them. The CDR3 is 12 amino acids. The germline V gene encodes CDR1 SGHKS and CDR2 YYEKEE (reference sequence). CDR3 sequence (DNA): TGTGCCAGCAGCCGGGATAATTCACCCCTCCACTTT. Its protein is CASSRDNSPLHF.